A single sample gave rise to the 13 T cell receptor beta chains below, sequenced in a study of monozygotic twins with inflammatory bowel disease. TCRdb reprocessed the 5' RACE reads and keeps a single row for each CDR3 protein, giving no DNA. Its table lists some 440,000 distinct CDR3 sequences. What was sequenced was blood. These TCRs come from a human donor with ulcerative colitis or Crohn's disease, or a healthy co-twin of an affected twin (not recorded which).

The V and J genes are TRBV5-1 and TRBJ1-2. From germline, CDR1 is SGHRS and CDR2 YFSETQ. The CDR3 extends over 14 amino acids. CDR3 region: CASSLAGVSFGYTF.

The chain links TRBV5-6 to TRBJ2-7. The CDR3 loop spans 14 amino acids. Germline V gene lookup returns CDR1 SGHDT and CDR2 YYEEEE. The CDR3 region is CASSPDGFGYEQYF.

This rearrangement joins TRBV3-1 to TRBJ2-1; without DNA, the TCRdb call of TRBD2 cannot be checked. The CDR3 sequence is 17 residues long. Looked up from germline, CDR1 is LGHDT and CDR2 is YNNKEL (reference sequence). The CDR3 sequence is CASSQVWGGGVNNEQFF.

This chain uses TRBV7-2 with TRBJ2-5; no DNA is available, so the TRBD2 call from TCRdb remains unchecked. Germline-derived CDR1 and CDR2 are SGHTA and FQGNSA. This CDR3 is built from 16 residues. The CDR3 region is CASSLDRLAGAETQYF.

The rearrangement uses TRBV12-3 or TRBV12-4 and TRBJ2-3; TCRdb picks TRBD2, but there is no DNA to check that call. The CDR3 covers 15 residues. The CDR3 spells CASSNALTLRDTQYF.

The rearrangement joins TRBV6-5 to TRBJ2-5; TCRdb names TRBD2, which stays unverified in the absence of DNA. There are 16 residues in the CDR3. CDR1 MNHEY and CDR2 SVGAGI come from the germline V gene. CDR3 residues: CASSYGRAVGQETQYF.

CDR3 protein: CASSLSPVNTDTQYF. The chain employs TRBV7-2 and TRBJ2-3. The CDR3 consists of 15 residues. Per the germline V gene, CDR1 is SGHTA and CDR2 is FQGNSA.

The V call is TRBV5-1, the J call TRBJ2-3. The CDR3 totals 14 residues. Germline lookup yields CDR1 SGHRS and CDR2 YFSETQ. The CDR3 reads CASRSLAGTDTQYF.

V gene TRBV4-1 combines with J gene TRBJ2-7; lacking DNA, the TRBD1 call made by TCRdb goes unchecked. CDR1 and CDR2 from the germline V gene are MGHRA and YSYEKL. The CDR3 length is 15 residues. The CDR3 loop is CASSQEGGRSYEQYF.

The chain is built from TRBV5-1 and TRBJ2-1; without DNA, the TCRdb call of TRBD2 cannot be checked. CDR3 length: 14 amino acids. Germline CDR1 and CDR2: SGHRS and YFSETQ. CDR3 in amino acids: CASTLLAGINEQFF.

The chain recombines TRBV5-6 with TRBJ1-1. The CDR3 sequence is 14 residues long. Germline CDR1 SGHDT, CDR2 YYEEEE. The CDR3 protein is CASSLAGLGTEAFF.

The chain uses TRBV18 and TRBJ2-7; TCRdb picks TRBD1, but there is no DNA to check that call. Germline-derived CDR1 and CDR2 are KGHSH and LQKENI. This CDR3 comprises 16 residues. The CDR3 spells CASSPQMTGASYEQYF.

The V and J genes are TRBV5-4 and TRBJ2-7; TCRdb calls TRBD1, which cannot be checked without DNA. CDR3 length: 15 residues. Looked up from germline, CDR1 is SGHNT and CDR2 is YYREEE (reference sequence). CDR3 residues: CASSLMGQRSYEQYF. Supplemented by reference TRBV5-4 and TRBJ2-7, the full variable domain reads ETGVTQSPTHLIKTRGQQVTLRCSSQSGHNTVSWYQQALGQGPQFIFQYYREEENGRGNFPPRFSGLQFPNYSSELNVNALELDDSALYLCASSLMGQRSYEQYFGPGTRLTVT.